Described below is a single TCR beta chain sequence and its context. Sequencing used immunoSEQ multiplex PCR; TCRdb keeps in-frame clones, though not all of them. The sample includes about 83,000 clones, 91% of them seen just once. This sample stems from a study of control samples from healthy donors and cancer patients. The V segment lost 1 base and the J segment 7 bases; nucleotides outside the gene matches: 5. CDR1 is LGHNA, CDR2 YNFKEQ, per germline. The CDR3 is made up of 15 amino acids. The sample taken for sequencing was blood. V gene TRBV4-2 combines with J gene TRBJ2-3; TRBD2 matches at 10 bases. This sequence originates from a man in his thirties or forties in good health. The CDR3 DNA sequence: TGTGCCAGCAGCCAAGGACTAGCGGGCATCAATACGCAGTATTTT. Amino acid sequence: CASSQGLAGINTQYF.